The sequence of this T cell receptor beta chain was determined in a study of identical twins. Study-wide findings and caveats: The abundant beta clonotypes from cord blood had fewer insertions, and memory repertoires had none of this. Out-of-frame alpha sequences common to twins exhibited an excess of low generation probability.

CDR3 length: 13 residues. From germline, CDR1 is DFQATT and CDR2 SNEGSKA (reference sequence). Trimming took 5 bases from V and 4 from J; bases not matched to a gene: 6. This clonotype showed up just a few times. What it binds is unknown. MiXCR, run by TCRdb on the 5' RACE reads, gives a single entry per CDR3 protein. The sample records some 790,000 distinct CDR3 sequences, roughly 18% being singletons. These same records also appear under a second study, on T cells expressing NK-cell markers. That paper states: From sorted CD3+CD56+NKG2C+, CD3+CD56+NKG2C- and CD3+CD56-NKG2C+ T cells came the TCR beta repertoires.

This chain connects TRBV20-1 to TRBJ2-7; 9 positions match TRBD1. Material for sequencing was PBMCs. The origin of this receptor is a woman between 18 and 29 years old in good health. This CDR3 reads CSAPTGGGYEQYF. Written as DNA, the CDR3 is TGCAGTGCTCCGACAGGGGGAGGGTACGAGCAGTACTTC.